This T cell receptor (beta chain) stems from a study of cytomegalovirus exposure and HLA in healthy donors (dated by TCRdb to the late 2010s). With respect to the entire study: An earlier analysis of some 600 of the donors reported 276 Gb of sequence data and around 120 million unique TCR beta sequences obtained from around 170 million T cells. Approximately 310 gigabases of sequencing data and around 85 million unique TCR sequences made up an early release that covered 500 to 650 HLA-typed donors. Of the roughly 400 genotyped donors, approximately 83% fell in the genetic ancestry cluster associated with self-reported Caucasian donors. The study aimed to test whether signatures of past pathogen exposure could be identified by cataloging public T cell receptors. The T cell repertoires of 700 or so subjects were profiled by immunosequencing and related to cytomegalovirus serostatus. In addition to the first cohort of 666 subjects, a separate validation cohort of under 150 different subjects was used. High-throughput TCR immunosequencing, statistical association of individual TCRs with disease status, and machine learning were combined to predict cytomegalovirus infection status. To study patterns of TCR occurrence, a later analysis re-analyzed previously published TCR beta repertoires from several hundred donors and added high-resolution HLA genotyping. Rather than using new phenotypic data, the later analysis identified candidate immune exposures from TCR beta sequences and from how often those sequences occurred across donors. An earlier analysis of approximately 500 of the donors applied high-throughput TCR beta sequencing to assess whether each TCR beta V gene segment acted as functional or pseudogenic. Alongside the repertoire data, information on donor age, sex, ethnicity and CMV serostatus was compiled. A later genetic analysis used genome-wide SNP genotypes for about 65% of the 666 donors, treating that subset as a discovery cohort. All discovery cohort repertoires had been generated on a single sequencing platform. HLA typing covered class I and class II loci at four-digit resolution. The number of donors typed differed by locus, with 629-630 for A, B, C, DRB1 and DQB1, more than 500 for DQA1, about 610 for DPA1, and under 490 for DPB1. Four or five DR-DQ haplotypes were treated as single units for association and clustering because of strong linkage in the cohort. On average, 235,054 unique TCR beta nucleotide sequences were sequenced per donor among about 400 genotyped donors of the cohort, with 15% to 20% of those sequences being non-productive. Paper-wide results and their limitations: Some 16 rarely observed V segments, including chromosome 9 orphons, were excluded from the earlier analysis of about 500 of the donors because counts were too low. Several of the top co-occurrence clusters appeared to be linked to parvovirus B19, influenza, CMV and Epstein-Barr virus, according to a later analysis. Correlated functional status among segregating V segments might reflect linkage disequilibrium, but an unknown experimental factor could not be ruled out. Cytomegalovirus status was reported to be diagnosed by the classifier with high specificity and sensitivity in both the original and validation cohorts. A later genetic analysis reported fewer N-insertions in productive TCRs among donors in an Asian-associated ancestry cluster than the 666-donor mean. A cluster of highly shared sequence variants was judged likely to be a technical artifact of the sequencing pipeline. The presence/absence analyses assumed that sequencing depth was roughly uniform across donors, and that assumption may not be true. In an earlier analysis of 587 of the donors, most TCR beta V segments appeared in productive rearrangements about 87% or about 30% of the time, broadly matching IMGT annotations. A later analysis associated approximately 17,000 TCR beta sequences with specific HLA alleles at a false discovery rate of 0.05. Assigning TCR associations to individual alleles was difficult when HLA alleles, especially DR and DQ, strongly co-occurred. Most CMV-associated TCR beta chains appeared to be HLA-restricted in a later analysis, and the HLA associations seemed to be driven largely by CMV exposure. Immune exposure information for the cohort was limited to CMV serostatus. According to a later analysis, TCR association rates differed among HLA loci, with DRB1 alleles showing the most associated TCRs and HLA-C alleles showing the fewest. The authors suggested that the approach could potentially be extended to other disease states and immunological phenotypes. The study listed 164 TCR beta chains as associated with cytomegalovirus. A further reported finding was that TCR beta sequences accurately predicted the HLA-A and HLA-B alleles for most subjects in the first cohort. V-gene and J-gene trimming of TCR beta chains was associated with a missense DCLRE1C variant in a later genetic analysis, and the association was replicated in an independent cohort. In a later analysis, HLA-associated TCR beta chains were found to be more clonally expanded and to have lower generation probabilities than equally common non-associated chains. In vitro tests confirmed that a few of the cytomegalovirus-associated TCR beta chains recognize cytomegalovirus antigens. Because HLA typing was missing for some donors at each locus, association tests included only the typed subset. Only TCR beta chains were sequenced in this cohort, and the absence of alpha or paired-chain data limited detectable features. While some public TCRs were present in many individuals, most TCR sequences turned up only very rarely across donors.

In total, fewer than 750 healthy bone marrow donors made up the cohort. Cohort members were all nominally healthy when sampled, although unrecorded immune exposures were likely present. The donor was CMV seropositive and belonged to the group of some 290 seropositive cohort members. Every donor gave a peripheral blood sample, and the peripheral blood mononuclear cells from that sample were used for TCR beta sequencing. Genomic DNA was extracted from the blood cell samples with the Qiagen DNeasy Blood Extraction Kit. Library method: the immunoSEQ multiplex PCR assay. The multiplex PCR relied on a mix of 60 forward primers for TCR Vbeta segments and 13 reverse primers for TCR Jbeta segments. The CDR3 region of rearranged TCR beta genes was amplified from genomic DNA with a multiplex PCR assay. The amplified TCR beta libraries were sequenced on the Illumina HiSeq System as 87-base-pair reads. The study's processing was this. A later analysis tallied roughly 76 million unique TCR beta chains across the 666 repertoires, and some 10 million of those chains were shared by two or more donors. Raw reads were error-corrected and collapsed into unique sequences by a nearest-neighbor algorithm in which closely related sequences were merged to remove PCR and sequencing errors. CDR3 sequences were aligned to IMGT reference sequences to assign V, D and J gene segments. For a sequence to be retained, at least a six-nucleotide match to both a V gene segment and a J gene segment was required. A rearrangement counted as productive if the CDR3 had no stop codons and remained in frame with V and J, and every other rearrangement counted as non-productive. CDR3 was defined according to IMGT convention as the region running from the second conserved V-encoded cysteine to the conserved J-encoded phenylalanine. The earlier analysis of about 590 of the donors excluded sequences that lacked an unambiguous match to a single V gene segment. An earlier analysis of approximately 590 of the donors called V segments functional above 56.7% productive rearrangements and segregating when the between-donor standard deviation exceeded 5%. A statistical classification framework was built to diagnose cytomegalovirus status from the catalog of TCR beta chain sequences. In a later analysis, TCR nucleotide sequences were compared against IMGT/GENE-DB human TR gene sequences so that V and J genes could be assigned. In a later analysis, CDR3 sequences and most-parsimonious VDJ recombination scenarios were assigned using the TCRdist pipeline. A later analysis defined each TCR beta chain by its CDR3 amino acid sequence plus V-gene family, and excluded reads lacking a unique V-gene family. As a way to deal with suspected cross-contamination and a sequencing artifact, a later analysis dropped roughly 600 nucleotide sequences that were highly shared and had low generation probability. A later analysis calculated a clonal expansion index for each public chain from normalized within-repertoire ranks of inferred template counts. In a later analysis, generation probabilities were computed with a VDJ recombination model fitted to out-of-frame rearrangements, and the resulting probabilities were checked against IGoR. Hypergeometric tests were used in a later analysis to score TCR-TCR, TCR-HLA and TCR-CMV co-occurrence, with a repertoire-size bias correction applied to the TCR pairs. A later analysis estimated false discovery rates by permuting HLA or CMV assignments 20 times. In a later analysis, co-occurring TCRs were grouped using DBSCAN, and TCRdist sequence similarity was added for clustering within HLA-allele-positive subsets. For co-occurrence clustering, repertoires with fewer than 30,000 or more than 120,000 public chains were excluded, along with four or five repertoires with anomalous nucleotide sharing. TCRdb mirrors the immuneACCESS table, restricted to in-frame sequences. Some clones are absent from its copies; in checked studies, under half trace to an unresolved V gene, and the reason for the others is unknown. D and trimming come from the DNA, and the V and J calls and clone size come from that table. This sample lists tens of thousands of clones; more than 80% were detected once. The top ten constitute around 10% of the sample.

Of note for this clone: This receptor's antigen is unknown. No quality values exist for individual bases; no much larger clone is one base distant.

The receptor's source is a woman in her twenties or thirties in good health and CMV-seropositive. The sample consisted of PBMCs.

CDR3 sequence: CASSSGQGDGYTF. The bases are TGTGCCAGCAGCTCGGGACAGGGGGATGGCTACACCTTC. The V gene is TRBV7-3 and the J gene is TRBJ1-2, with 11 central nucleotides matching TRBD1. Here V drops 4 bases and J drops 6 bases, and the junction holds 1 base not matched to any gene. The germline V gene yields SGHTA for CDR1 and FQGTGA for CDR2. There are 13 amino acids in the CDR3, from cysteine to phenylalanine inclusive. The CDR3 DNA has 39 bases and is translated from base 1.